A single sample is the source of the 12 T cell receptor beta chains below, sequenced in a study of cytomegalovirus exposure and HLA in healthy donors. TCRdb keeps only in-frame clones here, not all; method: immunoSEQ multiplex PCR. The sample carries 110,000 to 150,000 clones, approximately 94% recorded once. Sample: PBMCs. Receptors were obtained from a man in his late teens or twenties in good health and CMV-seropositive.

The chain joins TRBV6-6 to TRBJ1-5, with 7 positions matching TRBD1. The CDR3 spans 14 residues. The germline V gene encodes CDR1 MNHNY and CDR2 SVGAGI (reference sequence). The V gene end was trimmed by 2 bases and the J gene end by 7 bases; junction bases not matched to a gene: 5. As DNA, the CDR3 is TGTGCCAGCAGTTACAGACAGGGAAACCAGCCCCAGCATTTT. Translated, it gives CASSYRQGNQPQHF.

This chain links TRBV25-1 with TRBJ1-2, with 10 bases lining up with TRBD1. This CDR3 is built from 14 residues. The V gene's germline CDR1 is MGHDK and CDR2 SYGVNS. V gave up 8 bases and J gave up 6 bases; unmatched junction bases: 9. The CDR3 nucleotides read TGTGCCAGCTACAACTCCGGGACAGGGGATGGCTACACCTTC. It specifies CASYNSGTGDGYTF.

The chain joins TRBV2 to TRBJ2-2, with 11 bases lining up with TRBD2. Germline CDR1 SNHLY, CDR2 FYNNEI. The CDR3 sequence is 14 residues long. V lost 6 bases to trimming and J lost 4 bases; unmatched junction nucleotides: 1. The CDR3 DNA reads as TGTGCCAGCAGGGGGACTAGCGGCACCGGGGAGCTGTTTTTT. This encodes CASRGTSGTGELFF.

CDR3 nucleotides: TGTGCCAGCAGTCTACAGAAGAGGGGGACTGAAGCTTTCTTT. Protein: CASSLQKRGTEAFF. V usage is TRBV27 and J usage is TRBJ1-1, with D tentatively TRBD1 (6 bases). The V and J ends lost 5 bases and 5 bases respectively, with 15 bases between them. The CDR3 has 14 residues. The germline gives CDR1 MNHEY, CDR2 SMNVEV (reference sequence).

The chain joins TRBV5-1 to TRBJ2-5; a possible D gene is TRBD2 (5 bases). Germline V gene sequence: CDR1 SGHRS, CDR2 YFSETQ. V lost 4 bases and J 6 bases, leaving 13 bases between the germline ends. The CDR3 contains 13 residues. The CDR3 bases are TGCGCCAGCAGCGCAGGACTGCACAAGACCCAGTACTTC. Translating gives CASSAGLHKTQYF.

This chain joins TRBV5-6 and TRBJ2-5; no firm D call. Germline V gene sequence: CDR1 SGHDT, CDR2 YYEEEE. The CDR3 contains 13 residues. V lost 0 bases, J lost 0 bases, and 3 bases lay in between. CDR3 sequence reads: CASSLVDQETQYF. The CDR3 DNA reads as TGTGCCAGCAGCTTGGTAGACCAAGAGACCCAGTACTTC.

The rearrangement uses TRBV5-1 and TRBJ1-1, with TRBD1 matching 8 bases. The germline V gene has CDR1 SGHRS and CDR2 YFSETQ. The CDR3 extends over 19 amino acids. V trimming: 4 bases; J trimming: 4 bases; junction bases outside the gene matches: 21. In DNA form, the CDR3 reads TGCGCCAGCAGCCCGCATGGCCGGGACAGGCTTTGGGTGGGCACTGAAGCTTTCTTT. Translation: CASSPHGRDRLWVGTEAFF.

The CDR3 spells CASSLLRTSLNEQFF. The CDR3 DNA follows: TGCGCCAGCAGCTTGTTAAGGACTAGCCTCAATGAGCAGTTCTTC. The V gene is TRBV5-1, the J gene TRBJ2-1; 8 bases line up with TRBD2. Germline lookup yields CDR1 SGHRS and CDR2 YFSETQ. CDR3 length equals 15 residues. V was clipped by 1 base and J by 6 bases; unmatched bases: 6.

The chain links TRBV5-8 to TRBJ2-5; D is uncertain. CDR1 is SGHTS and CDR2 is YDEGEE in the germline V gene. CDR3 length equals 14 residues. Deletions cut 1 base from V and 1 base from J, with 8 bases between. CDR3: CASSLSSTQETQYF. The CDR3, as DNA: TGTGCCAGCAGCTTGTCGAGCACCCAAGAGACCCAGTACTTC.

CDR3 amino acids: CAWRGDTAGQSSGANVLTF. The CDR3 bases are TGTGCCTGGAGGGGGGATACAGCGGGTCAGAGCTCTGGGGCCAACGTCCTGACTTTC. The chain has TRBV30 and TRBJ2-6, with a weak D call TRBD2 (6 bases). The CDR3 extends over 19 amino acids. Germline V gives CDR1 GTSNPN, CDR2 SVGIG (reference sequence). The V end lost 3 bases, the J end lost 0 bases, and 21 bases lay between the germline ends.

The chain combines TRBV5-8 with TRBJ1-2, with TRBD1 matching 7 bases. The J segment lost 5 bases and the V segment lost 1 base, leaving 5 bases of the junction unmatched. This CDR3 is built from 14 residues. In germline, CDR1 is SGHTS, CDR2 YDEGEE. The CDR3 here is CASSLPGQMYGYTF. DNA for the CDR3: TGTGCCAGCAGCTTGCCGGGACAGATGTATGGCTACACCTTC.

This chain connects TRBV5-4 to TRBJ1-5; possible D gene TRBD1, 5 bases. Germline CDR1 and CDR2: SGHNT and YYREEE (reference sequence). V lost 1 base and J lost 5, with 7 bases in between. The CDR3 extends over 13 amino acids. The CDR3 loop is CASSLWGDQPQHF. DNA of the CDR3: TGTGCCAGCAGCTTGTGGGGCGATCAGCCCCAGCATTTT.